This T cell receptor beta chain was sequenced for a study of CXCR3-negative and CXCR3-positive naive CD8 T cells. Study information: The dataset comprises 110 million to 150 million TRB reads in total, with about 1.5 +/- 0.3 million reads per library.

CDR1 is MDHEN, CDR2 SYDVKM, per germline. The CDR3 runs 16 residues. Those CD8+ T cells considered naive were CD45RO-CCR7+CD27+CD95-. Remarks on this clonotype: Its antigen is as yet unknown.

It was by 5' RACE with UMI labels that the TRB cDNA libraries were prepared. TCRdb re-called the 5' RACE reads, yielding one record per CDR3 amino acid sequence without DNA. The repertoire table contains just under 65,000 distinct CDR3 sequences. Whole-study results and caveats: A higher hydrophobicity marked the TRB CDR3s of CXCR3-positive naive cells versus CXCR3-negative naive cells.

The source material was naive CXCR3+ CD8+ T cells from blood. This sample's subset: CD45RO-CCR7+CD27+CD95- naive CD8+ T cells expressing CXCR3 (TNR3+). The chain joins TRBV28 to TRBJ2-2; TCRdb lists TRBD2, though no DNA is available to test this call. The clonotype originates from a human donor in good health. Some clones in this sample may be carry-over from other donors' samples. The chain's CDR3 is CASSSPRAGVPGELFF.